This T cell receptor (beta chain) was identified during a study of response to subunit inactivated influenza vaccine. Overall study results and limits: Authors suggested each seasonal flu vaccination may recruit only limited numbers of new T cells.

This clonotype turned up a few times. Its specificity is not known. MiXCR was run by TCRdb on the RT-PCR reads, yielding one entry per CDR3 protein. The sample holds approximately 480,000 distinct CDR3 sequences; over 9.5% are singletons and the top ten take more than 10%. Germline V lookup: CDR1 SNHLY, CDR2 FYNNEI. This CDR3 is built from 15 residues. The V and J ends lost 8 bases and 7 bases, in that order; junction bases with no gene match: 10. The chain employs TRBV2 and TRBJ2-3; 12 nucleotides line up with TRBD1. This specimen consisted of PBMCs from blood, obtained roughly 45 days after vaccination. The sequence was collected from a man aged 50 to 59 who received an inactivated influenza vaccine. CDR3 nucleotides: TGTGCCAGCCAGACTGGGACAGGGGGCTTTTATACGCAGTATTTT. Translated: CASQTGTGGFYTQYF.